This T cell receptor (beta chain) derives from a study of cytomegalovirus exposure and HLA in healthy donors. Study-level information: HLA-typed donors were the source of about 81 million unique TCRs held in an early data release. Findings and limits, study-wide: Reportedly, HLA-A and HLA-B alleles of most subjects were accurately predicted from TCR beta.

As concerns this clone: Its antigen is currently unknown.

The PCR had 60 Vbeta and 13 Jbeta primers. Data came from immunoSEQ multiplex PCR; TCRdb stores just in-frame clones and leaves some out. The sample comprises about 69,000 clones, roughly 71% of which are singletons, and around 10% rests with the top ten. Looked up from germline, CDR1 is MGHRA and CDR2 is YSYEKL. The CDR3 covers 17 residues. The V and J ends lost 7 bases and 4 bases, in that order; junction bases with no gene match: 14. Sequencing was performed on PBMCs. The source of this sequence is a woman in her sixties or seventies in good health and CMV-seropositive. V and J are TRBV4-1 and TRBJ2-2; TRBD2 agrees at 8 bases. Here the CDR3 reads CASTKSGTGTSTGELFF. The CDR3 coding sequence is TGCGCCAGCACCAAATCCGGCACCGGGACTAGCACCGGGGAGCTGTTTTTT.